This entry lists 25 T cell receptor beta chains sequenced from one sample in a study of control samples from healthy donors and cancer patients (dated by TCRdb to the early 2020s). Libraries came from the immunoSEQ multiplex PCR assay. Entries here come from immuneACCESS through TCRdb and include only in-frame sequences with V and J called. Some clones fail to appear in such tables; in the studies checked, an unresolved V gene covers under half of the shortfall, and the cause of the remainder is unknown. The sample includes 130,000 or so clones, with 70% to 90% observed a single time. The ten biggest clones cover 3.2% of the sample. The sample taken for sequencing was blood. The receptors were gathered from a man aged 50-60 years in good health.

V is TRBV5-4 and J is TRBJ2-3; TRBD1 matches 8 bases. CDR3 length equals 17 residues. CDR1 and CDR2 (germline): SGHNT, YYREEE (reference sequence). Trimming cost V 3 bases and J 1 base; bases outside gene matches: 10. The CDR3 loop is CASSSGQGPSGTDTQYF. CDR3 in DNA: TGTGCCAGCAGCTCCGGACAGGGACCTTCCGGCACAGATACGCAGTATTTT.

The chain uses TRBV12-3 or TRBV12-4 and TRBJ2-1, with no clear D. There are 12 residues in the CDR3. Trimming stripped 6 bases from V and 6 bases from J, with 9 bases between. CDR3 loop: CASSHTTNEQFF. For the CDR3, the DNA is TGTGCCAGCAGCCATACTACCAATGAGCAGTTCTTC.

The chain couples TRBV3-1 (or the pseudogene TRBV3-2) to TRBJ1-1, with D unresolved. V gave up 5 bases and J gave up 1 base, with 8 bases separating them. The germline CDR1 and CDR2 sequences are LGHDT and YNNKEL (reference sequence). This CDR3 region has 13 residues. The DNA of the CDR3 is TGTGCCAGCAGCAGTCAGTCGAACACTGAAGCTTTCTTT. Protein product: CASSSQSNTEAFF.

This clone showed up just a few times. The chain recombines TRBV18 with TRBJ1-3; the match to TRBD1 covers 8 bases. Germline trimming cut 2 bases from V and 3 bases from J; bases unmatched to any gene: 3. Germline V gene data show CDR1 as KGHSH and CDR2 as LQKENI. The CDR3 sequence is 15 residues long. For the CDR3, the DNA is TGTGCCAGCTCACCAGACAGGGGTTTTGGAAACACCATATATTTT. It codes for CASSPDRGFGNTIYF.

This chain uses TRBV28 with TRBJ2-2; a weak D match, TRBD2 (5 bases). V lost 9 bases to trimming and J lost 4 bases, with 9 bases between them. The CDR3 runs to 12 residues. Germline CDR1 MDHEN, CDR2 SYDVKM. In DNA, the CDR3 is TGTGCCAGTGGAGAGGGCACCGGGGAGCTGTTTTTT. This translates into CASGEGTGELFF.

The chain uses TRBV6-5 and TRBJ1-1, with D uncertain. The V end lost 6 bases, the J end lost 1 base, and 9 bases lay between the germline ends. Germline-derived CDR1 and CDR2 are MNHEY and SVGAGI. CDR3 length: 13 residues. The CDR3 spells CASRTQWNTEAFF. In DNA form, the CDR3 reads TGTGCCAGCAGGACACAGTGGAACACTGAAGCTTTCTTT.

This clone was detected only a few times. The chain combines TRBV18 with TRBJ1-3, with D perhaps matching TRBD1 (5 bases). Germline lookup yields CDR1 KGHSH and CDR2 LQKENI. The CDR3 is made up of 14 amino acids. Trimming took off 3 bases at V and 3 bases at J, with 9 bases between the two ends. CDR3 coding DNA: TGTGCCAGCTCACCGGACACCGTTGGAAACACCATATATTTT. It codes for CASSPDTVGNTIYF.

The chain couples TRBV30 to TRBJ1-5, with 11 bases aligning to TRBD1. The CDR3 is 17 amino acids. CDR1 is GTSNPN and CDR2 is SVGIG in the germline V gene (reference sequence). After removal of 3 bases from V and 5 bases from J, the junction contained 12 bases not matched to a gene. The CDR3 reads CAWSRGQGAFLYQPQHF. Written as DNA, the CDR3 is TGTGCCTGGAGCCGTGGACAGGGGGCCTTTCTTTATCAGCCCCAGCATTTT.

The V gene is TRBV10-1, the J gene TRBJ2-7, with unresolved D. Trimming left V 4 bases short and J 1 base short, with 11 bases between. The CDR3 totals 14 residues. Germline CDR1 is WNHNN and CDR2 is SYGVQD (reference sequence). This chain's CDR3 is CASSASSLSYEQYF. CDR3 DNA: TGCGCCAGCAGTGCTTCCAGCCTATCCTACGAGCAGTACTTC.

The chain has TRBV21-1 and TRBJ2-7. TRBV21-1 represents a pseudogene. The length of the CDR3 is 22 residues. CDR3 nucleotide sequence: TGTGCCAGCAGCACTTATAATCCTAACGGCCCCGGCACCCCGATCACATCCTACGAGCAGTACTTC. Amino acid sequence: CASSTYNPNGPGTPITSYEQYF.

The V gene is TRBV2, the J gene TRBJ1-2; D not certain. With 2 bases removed from V and 2 bases from J, the gap between germline ends came to 6 bases. From germline, CDR1 is SNHLY and CDR2 FYNNEI. The CDR3 sequence is 13 residues long. CDR3 in amino acids: CASSELPNYGYTF. In DNA, the CDR3 is TGTGCCAGCAGTGAACTCCCAAACTATGGCTACACCTTC.

The V gene is TRBV5-6, the J gene TRBJ1-2; D is unresolved. The CDR3 is 12 residues long. V lost 4 bases, J lost 6 bases, and 10 bases lay in between. CDR1 is SGHDT, CDR2 YYEEEE, per germline. CDR3 loop: CASSPGRDGYTF. CDR3 DNA sequence: TGTGCCAGCAGCCCGGGGAGGGATGGCTACACCTTC.

This clone was counted a single time. This chain joins TRBV28 and TRBJ2-1, with 12 bases that match TRBD2. Germline-derived CDR1 and CDR2 are MDHEN and SYDVKM. Losses at the gene ends were 7 bases for V and 1 base for J; bases not matched to a gene: 14. The CDR3 totals 19 residues. Here the CDR3 reads CASTARTSGVVVSYNEQFF. CDR3 DNA sequence: TGTGCCAGCACCGCAAGGACTAGCGGGGTTGTTGTTTCCTACAATGAGCAGTTCTTC.

The chain uses TRBV2 and TRBJ1-1, with a possible D match to TRBD1 (5 bases). CDR3 length: 15 residues. Germline CDR1 SNHLY, CDR2 FYNNEI. Trimming shortened V by 6 bases and J by 2 bases, and 16 bases separated the two germline ends. Here the CDR3 DNA reads TGTGCCAGCAGCTCCCCAGTACAGGTAAACACTGAAGCTTTCTTT. It encodes CASSSPVQVNTEAFF.

The CDR3 sequence is CASSNGLASQSLYF. In nucleotides, the CDR3 is TGTGCCAGCAGCAACGGACTAGCTTCGCAATCACTGTACTTC. This chain uses TRBV21-1 with TRBJ2-5; TRBD2 reflects the table's D call only, with no check against the DNA. TRBV21-1 is an annotated pseudogene. The CDR3 runs 14 residues.

The V and J genes are TRBV18 and TRBJ2-1; D is ambiguous. V lost 0 bases, J lost 13 bases, and 13 bases lay in between. This CDR3 is 13 amino acids long. From germline, CDR1 is KGHSH and CDR2 LQKENI. CDR3 bases: TGTGCCAGCTCACCACCCATGACCTCAGATCAGTTCTTC. Encoded protein: CASSPPMTSDQFF.

The J gene is TRBJ1-2, the V gene TRBV30; TRBD1 might be the D (6 bases). CDR1 GTSNPN and CDR2 SVGIG come from the germline V gene (reference sequence). V gave up 2 bases and J gave up 4 bases, with 20 bases separating them. This CDR3 region has 16 residues. This CDR3 is CAWSPFRQARGYGYTF. The CDR3 coding sequence is TGTGCCTGGAGTCCATTTAGACAGGCGAGGGGCTATGGCTACACCTTC.

J is TRBJ2-7 and V is TRBV30, with 10 bases fitting TRBD1. Germline V lookup: CDR1 GTSNPN, CDR2 SVGIG (reference sequence). V was clipped by 0 bases and J by 1 base; unmatched bases: 15. The length of the CDR3 is 19 residues. CDR3 region: CAWSVFGQGVLFGSYEQYF. The CDR3 bases are TGTGCCTGGAGTGTATTCGGACAGGGGGTTTTGTTTGGGTCCTACGAGCAGTACTTC.

This clone showed up just once. The rearrangement uses TRBV5-1 and TRBJ2-5; D is unresolved. Germline V gives CDR1 SGHRS, CDR2 YFSETQ. The CDR3 loop spans 16 amino acids. V lost 1 base to trimming and J lost 2 bases, with 15 bases between them. As DNA, the CDR3 is TGCGCCAGCAGCTTGACAGCCCGTTACCCTCAAGAGACCCAGTACTTC. Translation: CASSLTARYPQETQYF.

V is TRBV19 and J is TRBJ2-2; 9 positions match TRBD1. The germline gives CDR1 LNHDA, CDR2 SQIVND (reference sequence). This CDR3 is 16 amino acids long. Trimming at V came to 4 bases and at J to 5 bases, leaving 8 bases not matched to a gene. The CDR3 here is CASSTRGDRVTGELFF. The CDR3 DNA sequence: TGTGCCAGTAGTACCCGCGGGGACAGGGTTACCGGGGAGCTGTTTTTT.

The V gene is TRBV2, the J gene TRBJ2-7; no definite D call. The germline V gene has CDR1 SNHLY and CDR2 FYNNEI. V was cut by 8 bases and J by 1 base, with 6 bases left in between. The CDR3 contains 11 residues. CDR3 in amino acids: CASGQSYEQYF. The CDR3, as DNA: TGTGCCAGCGGCCAATCCTACGAGCAGTACTTC.

The rearrangement uses TRBV28 and TRBJ2-5; the match to TRBD1 covers 8 bases. Germline V gives CDR1 MDHEN, CDR2 SYDVKM. The CDR3 extends over 15 amino acids. V was clipped by 3 bases and J by 4 bases; unmatched bases: 7. This CDR3 is CASSLPGGLAETQYF. CDR3 bases: TGTGCCAGCAGTTTGCCAGGGGGCCTCGCAGAGACCCAGTACTTC.

This clone was seen only once. The rearrangement uses TRBV5-1 and TRBJ2-1; 8 nucleotides match TRBD1. The CDR3 extends over 16 amino acids. J was trimmed by 3 bases and V by 0 bases; bases with no gene match: 5. Germline values: CDR1 SGHRS, CDR2 YFSETQ. Written as DNA, the CDR3 is TGCGCCAGCAGCTTGGACTCAGGGGGCAACTACAATGAGCAGTTCTTC. As protein: CASSLDSGGNYNEQFF. The full variable domain, rest sourced from reference TRBV5-1 and TRBJ2-1, is KAGVTQTPRYLIKTRGQQVTLSCSPISGHRSVSWYQQTPGQGLQFLFEYFSETQRNKGNFPGRFSGRQFSNSRSEMNVSTLELGDSALYLCASSLDSGGNYNEQFFGPGTRLTVL.

V and J are TRBV24-1 and TRBJ2-3; maybe TRBD2 (5 bases). Germline lookup yields CDR1 KGHDR and CDR2 SFDVKD. CDR3 length: 15 residues. Trimming left V 4 bases short and J 3 bases short, with 13 bases between. The CDR3 DNA sequence: TGTGCCACCAGTGACACTGGGTCGGGAACAGATACGCAGTATTTT. Translated: CATSDTGSGTDTQYF.

V and J are TRBV29-1 and TRBJ2-7, with 7 bases fitting TRBD1. The CDR3 contains 15 residues. J was trimmed by 4 bases and V by 2 bases; bases with no gene match: 11. Germline V CDR1 and CDR2: SQVTM, ANQGSEA. As DNA, the CDR3 is TGCAGCGTTGAAAAACGCACAGGGGTAGATTACGAGCAGTACTTC. It translates to CSVEKRTGVDYEQYF.